Sequencing of this T cell receptor beta chain was carried out in a study of identical twins. Whole-study results and caveats: In monozygotic twins, models underestimated the sharing of out-of-frame TCR alpha.

This clonotype was detected ten times or more. Its specificity is not known. A single record per CDR3 protein comes from TCRdb applying MiXCR to the 5' RACE reads. The sample contains fewer than 650,000 distinct CDR3 sequences, more than 9% of which appear only once. CDR3 size: 12 residues. Trimming shortened V by 2 bases and J by 5 bases, and 6 bases separated the two germline ends. The germline gives CDR1 SGHAT, CDR2 FQNNGV. These records were also assigned to another study, of yellow fever vaccine responses in identical twins. That work states: Reportedly, the T cell response mounted by twins to vaccine seemed partly convergent, partly personalized.

The J gene is TRBJ2-5, the V gene TRBV11-2, with unresolved D. Input material: PBMCs. The TCR sequence derives from a woman aged 18-29 years in good health. The CDR3, as DNA: TGTGCCAGCAGCTTAATCTTCGAGACCCAGTACTTC. Translating gives CASSLIFETQYF. The variable domain in full, completed from reference TRBV11-2 and TRBJ2-5, reads EAGVAQSPRYKIIEKRQSVAFWCNPISGHATLYWYQQILGQGPKLLIQFQNNGVVDDSQLPKDRFSAERLKGVDSTLKIQPAKLEDSAVYLCASSLIFETQYFGPGTRLLVL.